Listed below are T cell receptor beta chains from one sample, sequenced in a study of cytomegalovirus exposure and HLA in healthy donors. Measured with immunoSEQ multiplex PCR; TCRdb has only the in-frame clones, and not every one. The sample carries approximately 120,000 clones, 80% to 90% recorded once. The sequencing sample was made of PBMCs. These receptors were collected from a woman aged 40 to 50 in good health and CMV-seropositive. CDR3s include the opening cysteine and the closing phenylalanine or tryptophan. A D gene is named only where the DNA matches it firmly. The size of a clone is reported for some rows only, either as once, few or many, or as a class for expanded clones.

J gene | clone size | D gene | V gene | CDR3 DNA | CDR3 protein
TRBJ2-2 | few | - | TRBV11-1 | TGTGCCAGCAGCTTAGAATCGGCAGGGGCAGGGGAGCTGTTTTTT | CASSLESAGAGELFF
TRBJ2-3 | - | - | TRBV1 | TGCACCAGCAGCCGCACCGGGGGGGAGGAAGATACGCAGTATTTT | CTSSRTGGEEDTQYF
TRBJ2-6 | - | - | TRBV27 | TGTGCCAGCAGTTTAATCCCAGCTGGGGCCAACGTCCTGACTTTC | CASSLIPAGANVLTF
TRBJ1-1 | once | - | TRBV25-1 | TGTGCCAGCAGTGAATTGGACAGACTTACCACTGAAGCTTTCTTT | CASSELDRLTTEAFF
TRBJ2-3 | - | TRBD2 | TRBV7-2 | TGTGCCAGCAGCTTAGCGCCGACTAGCGGGAGGGATACGCAGTATTTT | CASSLAPTSGRDTQYF
TRBJ2-7 | - | - | TRBV6-1 | TGTGCCAGCAGTGAAGCAAGGGGCTCCTACGAGCAGTACTTC | CASSEARGSYEQYF
TRBJ1-2 | once | - | TRBV7-2 | TGTGCCAGCAGCGGAGCGTTCTATGGCTACACCTTC | CASSGAFYGYTF
TRBJ2-4 | - | - | TRBV9 | TGTGCCAGCAGCGTAGGACTCCTAGAGCCAGAAAACATTCAGTACTTC | CASSVGLLEPENIQYF
TRBJ1-1 | - | - | TRBV7-8 | TGTGCCAGCAGCCCCCGTATCGACACTGAAGCTTTCTTT | CASSPRIDTEAFF
TRBJ1-5 | - | - | TRBV6-5 | TGTGCCAGCAGTTACGGGGAGGGAAGCAATCAGCCCCAGCATTTT | CASSYGEGSNQPQHF
TRBJ2-7 | - | - | TRBV11-3 | TGTGCCAGCAGCCCCTGGTTGGGGAGCTCCTACGAGCAGTACTTC | CASSPWLGSSYEQYF
TRBJ2-2 | few | - | TRBV11-2 | TGTGCCAGCACTAACACCGGGGAGCTGTTTTTT | CASTNTGELFF
TRBJ2-2 | - | TRBD2 | TRBV30 | TGTGCCTTCAACGACCCGGCTAGCGGGAGACACACCGGGGAGCTGTTTTTT | CAFNDPASGRHTGELFF
TRBJ2-1 | - | TRBD2 | TRBV19 | TGTGCCAGTAGAGGGGAAGCGGGAGATTACAATGAGCAGTTCTTC | CASRGEAGDYNEQFF
TRBJ2-5 | once | - | TRBV4-2 | TGTGCCAGCAGCCAAGACGGCCGGGAAGAGACCCAGTACTTC | CASSQDGREETQYF
TRBJ1-4 | - | TRBD1 | TRBV5-6 | TGTGCCAGCAGCCGGGGTGGACAGGGGTCTGAAAAACTGTTTTTT | CASSRGGQGSEKLFF
TRBJ1-5 | - | TRBD1 | TRBV28 | TGTGCCAGCAGCACGAGGGACAGGCGATACAATCAGCCCCAGCATTTT | CASSTRDRRYNQPQHF
TRBJ2-1 | - | - | TRBV6-5 | TGTGCCAGCAGTACTCGACTCAAGCAGCAGTTCTTC | CASSTRLKQQFF
TRBJ1-5 | - | TRBD1 | TRBV28 | TGTGCCAGCAGATACGTTGACAGGGACAATCAGCCCCAGCATTTT | CASRYVDRDNQPQHF
TRBJ2-5 | few | - | TRBV25-1 | TGTGCCAGCAGTGAGCTCGGTCTAGAGACCCAGTACTTC | CASSELGLETQYF
TRBJ2-1 | - | TRBD1 | TRBV28 | TGTGCCAGCAGAGGACAGGGTCAGGATGAGCAGTTCTTC | CASRGQGQDEQFF
TRBJ2-7 | - | TRBD1 | TRBV27 | TGTGCCAGCAGTTCAGCTGAGGGGACAGGGTTCTACGAGCAGTACTTC | CASSSAEGTGFYEQYF
TRBJ1-4 | - | - | TRBV4-1 | TGCGCCAGCAGCTTGGTTCGGGGTGAGGGTGAAAAACTGTTTTTT | CASSLVRGEGEKLFF
TRBJ1-2 | - | TRBD1 | TRBV27 | TGTGCCAGCAGTCTGGACAGGGGCGGTGGCTACACCTTC | CASSLDRGGGYTF
TRBJ2-7 | once | TRBD1 | TRBV19 | TGTGCCAGTAGTCCGACAGGGGTGGACGAGCAGTACTTC | CASSPTGVDEQYF
TRBJ1-1 | - | - | TRBV6-6 | TGTGCCAGCAGTTACACCGACAGATATGAAGCTTTCTTT | CASSYTDRYEAFF
TRBJ1-2 | - | - | TRBV5-1 | TGCGCCAGCAGCTTGGAGTCAGCTAACTATGGCTACACCTTC | CASSLESANYGYTF